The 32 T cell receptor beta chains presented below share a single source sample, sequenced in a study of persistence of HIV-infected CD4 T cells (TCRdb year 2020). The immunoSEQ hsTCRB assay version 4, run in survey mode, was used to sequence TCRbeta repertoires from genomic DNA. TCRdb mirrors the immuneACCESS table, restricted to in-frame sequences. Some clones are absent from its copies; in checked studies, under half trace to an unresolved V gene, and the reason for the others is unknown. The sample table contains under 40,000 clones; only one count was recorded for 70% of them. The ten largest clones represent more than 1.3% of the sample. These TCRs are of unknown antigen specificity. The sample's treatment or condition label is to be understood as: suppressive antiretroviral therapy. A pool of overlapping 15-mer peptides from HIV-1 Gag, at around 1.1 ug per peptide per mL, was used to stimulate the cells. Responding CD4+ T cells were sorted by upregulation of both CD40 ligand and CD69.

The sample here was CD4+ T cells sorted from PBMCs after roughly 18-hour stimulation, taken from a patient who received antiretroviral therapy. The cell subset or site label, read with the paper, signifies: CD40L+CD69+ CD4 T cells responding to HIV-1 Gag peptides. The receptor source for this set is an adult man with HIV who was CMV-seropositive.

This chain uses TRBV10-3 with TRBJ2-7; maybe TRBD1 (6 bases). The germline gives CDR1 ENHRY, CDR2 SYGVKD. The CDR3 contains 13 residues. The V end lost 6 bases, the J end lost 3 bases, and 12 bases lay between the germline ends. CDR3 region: CAIRRTEGYEQYF. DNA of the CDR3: TGTGCCATCAGGAGGACAGAGGGCTACGAGCAGTACTTC.

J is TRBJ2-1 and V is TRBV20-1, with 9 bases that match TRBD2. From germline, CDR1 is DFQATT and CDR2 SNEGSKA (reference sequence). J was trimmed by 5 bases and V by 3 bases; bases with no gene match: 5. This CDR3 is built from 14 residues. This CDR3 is CSASWRGGNNEQFF. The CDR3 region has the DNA TGCAGTGCTAGTTGGCGGGGGGGCAACAATGAGCAGTTCTTC.

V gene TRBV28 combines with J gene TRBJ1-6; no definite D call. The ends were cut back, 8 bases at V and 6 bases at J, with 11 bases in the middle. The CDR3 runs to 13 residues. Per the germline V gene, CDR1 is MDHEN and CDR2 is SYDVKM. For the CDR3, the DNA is TGTGCCAGCCGAAGGACGTCTAATTCACCCCTCCACTTT. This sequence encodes CASRRTSNSPLHF.

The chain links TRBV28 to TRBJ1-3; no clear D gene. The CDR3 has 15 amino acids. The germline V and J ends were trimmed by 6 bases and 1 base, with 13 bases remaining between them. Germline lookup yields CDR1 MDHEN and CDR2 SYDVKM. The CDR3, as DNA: TGTGCCAGCAGGGCGGCAACGGGTTCTGGAAACACCATATATTTT. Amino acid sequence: CASRAATGSGNTIYF.

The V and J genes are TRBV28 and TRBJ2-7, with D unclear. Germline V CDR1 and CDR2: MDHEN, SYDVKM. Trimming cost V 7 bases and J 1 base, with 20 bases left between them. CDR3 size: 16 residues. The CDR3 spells CASIPTAGQESYEQYF. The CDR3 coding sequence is TGTGCCAGCATTCCCACCGCCGGCCAGGAATCCTACGAGCAGTACTTC. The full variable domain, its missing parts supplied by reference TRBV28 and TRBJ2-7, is DVKVTQSSRYLVKRTGEKVFLECVQDMDHENMFWYRQDPGLGLRLIYFSYDVKMKEKGDIPEGYSVSREKKERFSLILESASTNQTSMYLCASIPTAGQESYEQYFGPGTRLTVT.

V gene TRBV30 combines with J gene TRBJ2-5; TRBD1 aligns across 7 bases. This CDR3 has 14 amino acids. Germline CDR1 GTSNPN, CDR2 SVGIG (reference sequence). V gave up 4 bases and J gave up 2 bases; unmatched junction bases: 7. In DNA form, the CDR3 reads TGTGCCTGGAACAGGGGCCCTGGTCAAGAGACCCAGTACTTC. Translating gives CAWNRGPGQETQYF.

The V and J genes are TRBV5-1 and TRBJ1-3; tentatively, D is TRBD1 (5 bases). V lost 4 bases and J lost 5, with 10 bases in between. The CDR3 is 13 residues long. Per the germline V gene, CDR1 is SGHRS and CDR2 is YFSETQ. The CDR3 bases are TGCGCCAGCAGCCAAGGGACCCGAAACACCATATATTTT. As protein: CASSQGTRNTIYF.

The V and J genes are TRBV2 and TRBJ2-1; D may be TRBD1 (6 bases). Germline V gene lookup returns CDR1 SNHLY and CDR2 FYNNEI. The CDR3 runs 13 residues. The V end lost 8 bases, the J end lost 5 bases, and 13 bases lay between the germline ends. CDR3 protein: CASARGIDNEQFF. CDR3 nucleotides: TGTGCCAGCGCCAGGGGTATAGACAATGAGCAGTTCTTC.

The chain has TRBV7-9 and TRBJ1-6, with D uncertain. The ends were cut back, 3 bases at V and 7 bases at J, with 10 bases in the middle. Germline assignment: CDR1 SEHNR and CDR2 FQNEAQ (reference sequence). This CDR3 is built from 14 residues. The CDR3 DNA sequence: TGTGCCAGCAGCTTCCCACGGAGGAATTCACCCCTCCACTTT. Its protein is CASSFPRRNSPLHF.

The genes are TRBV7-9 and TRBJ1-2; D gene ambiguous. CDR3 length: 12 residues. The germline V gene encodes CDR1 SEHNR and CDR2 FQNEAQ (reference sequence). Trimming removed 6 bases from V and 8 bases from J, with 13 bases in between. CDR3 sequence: CASSLSQGGYTF. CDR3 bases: TGTGCCAGCAGTCTTAGCCAAGGGGGCTACACCTTC.

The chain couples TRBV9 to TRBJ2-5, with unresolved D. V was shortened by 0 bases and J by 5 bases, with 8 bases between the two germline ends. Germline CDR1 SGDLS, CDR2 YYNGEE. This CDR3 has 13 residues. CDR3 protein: CASSVDLGETQYF. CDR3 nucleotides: TGTGCCAGCAGCGTAGACTTGGGGGAGACCCAGTACTTC.

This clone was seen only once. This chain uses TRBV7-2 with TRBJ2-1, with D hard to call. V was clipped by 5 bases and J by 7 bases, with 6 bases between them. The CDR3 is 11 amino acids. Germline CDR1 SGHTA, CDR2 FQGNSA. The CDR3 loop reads CASSPVNEQFF. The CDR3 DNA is TGTGCCAGCAGCCCGGTAAATGAGCAGTTCTTC.

CDR3 region: CASSVGSGGSYGYTF. In nucleotides, the CDR3 is TGTGCCAGCAGCGTAGGGTCAGGGGGCAGCTATGGCTACACCTTC. The chain links TRBV9 to TRBJ1-2, with 8 bases aligning to TRBD1. The CDR3 totals 15 residues. V shed 0 bases, J shed 4 bases, and the junction held 5 bases outside the gene matches. Germline V gives CDR1 SGDLS, CDR2 YYNGEE.

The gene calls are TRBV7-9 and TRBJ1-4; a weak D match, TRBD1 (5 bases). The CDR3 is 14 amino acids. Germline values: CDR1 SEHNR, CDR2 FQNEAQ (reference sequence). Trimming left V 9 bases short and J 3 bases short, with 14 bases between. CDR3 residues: CASGAGSPNEKLFF. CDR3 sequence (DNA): TGTGCCAGTGGGGCGGGCAGCCCTAATGAAAAACTGTTTTTT.

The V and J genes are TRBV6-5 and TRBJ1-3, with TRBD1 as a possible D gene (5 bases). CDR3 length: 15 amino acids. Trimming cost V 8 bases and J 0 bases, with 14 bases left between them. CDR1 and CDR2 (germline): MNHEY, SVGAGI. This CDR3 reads CASRGTSYSGNTIYF. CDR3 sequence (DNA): TGTGCCAGCCGCGGGACGTCCTACTCTGGAAACACCATATATTTT.

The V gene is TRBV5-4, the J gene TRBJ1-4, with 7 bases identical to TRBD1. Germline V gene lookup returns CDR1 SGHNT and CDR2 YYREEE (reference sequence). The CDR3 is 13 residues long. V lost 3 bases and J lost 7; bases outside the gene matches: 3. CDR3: CASSSGGGEKLFF. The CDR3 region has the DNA TGTGCCAGCAGCTCAGGGGGTGGTGAAAAACTGTTTTTT.

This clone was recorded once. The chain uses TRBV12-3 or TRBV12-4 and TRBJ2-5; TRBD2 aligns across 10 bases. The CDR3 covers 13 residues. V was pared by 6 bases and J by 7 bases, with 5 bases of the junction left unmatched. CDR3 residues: CASRAGGPGTQYF. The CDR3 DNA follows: TGTGCCAGCAGAGCGGGGGGGCCGGGGACCCAGTACTTC.

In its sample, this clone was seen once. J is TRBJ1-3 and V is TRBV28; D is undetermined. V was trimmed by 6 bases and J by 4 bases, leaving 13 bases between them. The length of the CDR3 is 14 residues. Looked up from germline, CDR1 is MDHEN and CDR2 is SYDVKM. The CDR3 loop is CASSPTAPGNTIYF. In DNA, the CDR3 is TGTGCCAGCAGCCCTACAGCTCCCGGAAACACCATATATTTT.

CDR3 sequence reads: CASSPGTLSFLYF. The CDR3 coding sequence is TGTGCCAGTAGTCCAGGGACACTGAGCTTTCTGTACTTC. The chain is built from TRBV19 and TRBJ2-7; possibly TRBD1 for D (6 bases). The CDR3 is 13 residues long. Germline CDR1 and CDR2: LNHDA and SQIVND (reference sequence). Trimming left V 5 bases short and J 12 bases short, with 20 bases between.

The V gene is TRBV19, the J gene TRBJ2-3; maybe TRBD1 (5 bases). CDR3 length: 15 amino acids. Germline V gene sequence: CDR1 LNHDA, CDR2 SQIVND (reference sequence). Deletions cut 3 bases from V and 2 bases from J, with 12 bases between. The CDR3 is CASSMQGSPTDTQYF. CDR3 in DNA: TGTGCCAGTAGTATGCAGGGCAGCCCCACAGATACGCAGTATTTT.

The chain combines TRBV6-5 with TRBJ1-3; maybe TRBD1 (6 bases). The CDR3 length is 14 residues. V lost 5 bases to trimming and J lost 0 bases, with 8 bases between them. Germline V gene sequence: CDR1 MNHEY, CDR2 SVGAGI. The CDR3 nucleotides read TGTGCCAGCAGTACACAGGGCTCTGGAAACACCATATATTTT. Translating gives CASSTQGSGNTIYF.

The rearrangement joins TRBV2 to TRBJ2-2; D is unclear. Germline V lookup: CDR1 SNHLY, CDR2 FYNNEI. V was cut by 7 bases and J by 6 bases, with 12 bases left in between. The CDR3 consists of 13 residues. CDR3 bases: TGTGCCAGCAAGTCGAGTTCCTCCGGGGAGCTGTTTTTT. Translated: CASKSSSSGELFF.

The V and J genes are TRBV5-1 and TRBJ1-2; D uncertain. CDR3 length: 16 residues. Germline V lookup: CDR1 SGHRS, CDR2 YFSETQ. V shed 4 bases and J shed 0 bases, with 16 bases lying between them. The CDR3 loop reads CASSTISDVANYGYTF. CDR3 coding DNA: TGCGCCAGCAGCACCATATCGGACGTTGCTAACTATGGCTACACCTTC.

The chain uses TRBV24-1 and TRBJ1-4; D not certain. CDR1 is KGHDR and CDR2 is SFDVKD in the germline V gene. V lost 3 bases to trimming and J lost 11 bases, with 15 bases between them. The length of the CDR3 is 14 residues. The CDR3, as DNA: TGTGCCACCAGTGATCCAACGACCCCCGGGAAACTGTTTTTT. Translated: CATSDPTTPGKLFF.

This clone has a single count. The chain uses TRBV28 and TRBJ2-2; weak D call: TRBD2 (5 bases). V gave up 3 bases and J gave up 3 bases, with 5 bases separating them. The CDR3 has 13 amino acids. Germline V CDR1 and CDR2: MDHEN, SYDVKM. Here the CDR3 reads CASSLRDTGELFF. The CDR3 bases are TGTGCCAGCAGTTTGAGGGACACCGGGGAGCTGTTTTTT.

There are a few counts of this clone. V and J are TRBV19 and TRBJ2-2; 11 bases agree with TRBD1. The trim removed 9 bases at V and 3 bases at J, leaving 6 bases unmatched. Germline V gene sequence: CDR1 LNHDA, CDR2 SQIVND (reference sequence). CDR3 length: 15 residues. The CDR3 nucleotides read TGTGCCAGCGCGCGGACAGGGGGCTACACCGGGGAGCTGTTTTTT. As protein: CASARTGGYTGELFF.

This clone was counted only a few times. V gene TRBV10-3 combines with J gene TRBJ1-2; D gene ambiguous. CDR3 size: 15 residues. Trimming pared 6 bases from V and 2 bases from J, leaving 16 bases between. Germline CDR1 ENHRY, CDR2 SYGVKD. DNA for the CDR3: TGTGCCATCAGGAGCGGGTCTCTAGAAAACTATGGCTACACCTTC. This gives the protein CAIRSGSLENYGYTF.

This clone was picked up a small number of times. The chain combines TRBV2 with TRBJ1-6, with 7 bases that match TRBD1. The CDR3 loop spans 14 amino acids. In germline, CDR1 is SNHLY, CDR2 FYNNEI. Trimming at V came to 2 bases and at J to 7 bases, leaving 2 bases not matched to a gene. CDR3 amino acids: CASSESTGNSPLHF. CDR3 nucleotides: TGTGCCAGCAGTGAATCGACAGGGAATTCACCCCTCCACTTT.

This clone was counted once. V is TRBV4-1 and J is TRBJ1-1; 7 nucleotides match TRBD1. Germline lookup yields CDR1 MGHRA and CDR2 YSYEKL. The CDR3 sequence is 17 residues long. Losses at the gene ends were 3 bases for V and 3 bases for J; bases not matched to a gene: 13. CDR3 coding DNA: TGCGCCAGCAGCCAGGCCCCTGGGGACAGACGGGACACTGAAGCTTTCTTT. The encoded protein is CASSQAPGDRRDTEAFF.

Here the CDR3 reads CASSGTAYEQYF. In DNA, the CDR3 is TGCGCCAGCTCCGGGACAGCCTACGAGCAGTACTTC. The V call is TRBV5-1, the J call TRBJ2-7; 7 nucleotides align to TRBD1. This CDR3 comprises 12 residues. Germline CDR1 and CDR2: SGHRS and YFSETQ. The ends lost 7 bases at V and 2 bases at J; junction bases unmatched: 3.

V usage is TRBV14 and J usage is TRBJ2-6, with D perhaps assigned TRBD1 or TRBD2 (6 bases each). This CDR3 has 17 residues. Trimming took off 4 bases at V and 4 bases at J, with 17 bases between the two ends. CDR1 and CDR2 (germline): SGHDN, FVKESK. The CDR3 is CASSPREGGSGANVLTF. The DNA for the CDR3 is TGTGCCAGCAGCCCCAGAGAAGGGGGGTCCGGGGCCAACGTCCTGACTTTC.

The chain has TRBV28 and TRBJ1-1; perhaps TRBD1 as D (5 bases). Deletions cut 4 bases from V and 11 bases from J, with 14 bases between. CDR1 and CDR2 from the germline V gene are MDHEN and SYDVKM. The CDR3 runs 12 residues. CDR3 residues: CASSSIRGSAFF. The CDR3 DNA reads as TGTGCCAGCAGTTCGATCCGGGGCAGTGCTTTCTTT. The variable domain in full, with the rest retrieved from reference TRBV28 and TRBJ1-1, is DVKVTQSSRYLVKRTGEKVFLECVQDMDHENMFWYRQDPGLGLRLIYFSYDVKMKEKGDIPEGYSVSREKKERFSLILESASTNQTSMYLCASSSIRGSAFFGQGTRLTVV.